This section outlines one T cell receptor (beta chain) sequence together with its context. As yet, its antigen is unknown. The sample comes from a study of blood T cells in healthy people across ages. The CDR3 extends over 17 amino acids. Germline assignment: CDR1 SGHRS and CDR2 YFSETQ. V shed 3 bases and J shed 1 base, with 17 bases lying between them. Whole-study findings and limits: No conclusive comparison of naive versus antigen-experienced cells was possible with unsorted PBMCs. It was the long-lived donors that had more naive CD4+ cells and higher diversity than aged donors.

The second PCR ran 7 to 11 cycles with a sample-barcoded 5' primer and J-beta primers. TCRdb reprocessed the 5' RACE reads via MiXCR and lists one record per CDR3 protein. The table has 700,000 to 950,000 distinct CDR3 sequences, roughly two fifths seen once. V is TRBV5-1 and J is TRBJ2-4; the D gene is possibly TRBD1 (6 bases). The clonotype comes from a woman aged 55-70 years in good health. The sequencing sample was made of blood. The CDR3 loop reads CASSSKRGNLAKNIQYF. Here the CDR3 DNA reads TGCGCCAGCAGCTCCAAAAGGGGGAATTTGGCCAAAAACATTCAGTACTTC.